The 17 T cell receptor beta chains in this list originate from one sample, sequenced in a study of blood T cell repertoires in COVID-19. TCRdb's copy holds only in-frame clones and misses some; the assay was immunoSEQ multiplex PCR. This sample has more than 200,000 clones, with less than 90% found just once. The material sequenced was peripheral blood. The source is an elderly woman with COVID-19, enrolled during active disease.

This clone was recorded once. V gene TRBV9 combines with J gene TRBJ1-2, with TRBD1 identical over 9 bases. The CDR3 is 14 residues long. Germline V gene sequence: CDR1 SGDLS, CDR2 YYNGEE. After removal of 0 bases from V and 4 bases from J, the junction contained 1 base not matched to a gene. The CDR3 DNA sequence: TGTGCCAGCAGCGTAGACAGGGGGCGCTATGGCTACACCTTC. Translation: CASSVDRGRYGYTF.

The chain couples TRBV19 to TRBJ2-1; D gene ambiguous. CDR1 is LNHDA and CDR2 is SQIVND in the germline V gene (reference sequence). The CDR3 runs 14 residues. V lost 6 bases and J 0 bases, leaving 9 bases between the germline ends. CDR3 in DNA: TGTGCCAGTAGGCTTGACACCTCCTACAATGAGCAGTTCTTC. Its protein is CASRLDTSYNEQFF.

This clone was seen more than once but under ten times. The rearrangement uses TRBV5-1 and TRBJ1-4; 7 bases map to TRBD1. The CDR3 totals 17 residues. CDR1 is SGHRS, CDR2 YFSETQ, per germline. V lost 0 bases and J lost 7; bases outside the gene matches: 12. CDR3 nucleotide sequence: TGCGCCAGCAGCTTGGGCCAACAGGGGAAGGAGGGTGAAAAACTGTTTTTT. Translation: CASSLGQQGKEGEKLFF.

A word on this clone: The junction departs from germline at one end; a sequencing error may be responsible. The rearrangement joins TRBV2 to TRBJ2-1, with a weak D call TRBD2 (6 bases). The CDR3 is 15 amino acids. Germline CDR1 SNHLY, CDR2 FYNNEI. CDR3 residues: CASREGTFSYNEQFF. The DNA for the CDR3 is TGTGCCAGCAGGGAAGGGACTTTTTCCTACAATGAGCAGTTCTTC.

The chain uses TRBV15 and TRBJ2-7, with TRBD2 matching over 7 bases. CDR1 and CDR2 from the germline V gene are LNHNV and YYDKDF (reference sequence). The ends lost 8 bases at V and 4 bases at J; junction bases unmatched: 8. This CDR3 has 13 amino acids. The CDR3 spells CATFMGEGYEQYV. CDR3 sequence (DNA): TGTGCCACCTTTATGGGGGAGGGGTACGAGCAGTACGTC.

This chain links TRBV25-1 with TRBJ2-1; 8 bases are shared with TRBD1. The germline V gene encodes CDR1 MGHDK and CDR2 SYGVNS. The CDR3 has 15 amino acids. J was trimmed by 5 bases and V by 9 bases; bases with no gene match: 12. The DNA for the CDR3 is TGTGCCAGTATCCCTCCAGGGGGCCCCCACAATGAGCAGTTCTTC. Translated, it gives CASIPPGGPHNEQFF.

The J gene is TRBJ1-2, the V gene TRBV19; D not certain. The CDR3 runs 14 residues. Looked up from germline, CDR1 is LNHDA and CDR2 is SQIVND (reference sequence). V lost 5 bases and J 1 base, leaving 11 bases between the germline ends. The CDR3 DNA is TGTGCCAGTAGTCGAGAGAGCCTTAACTATGGCTACACCTTC. Translating it yields CASSRESLNYGYTF. The full variable domain, its missing parts supplied by reference TRBV19 and TRBJ1-2, is DGGITQSPKYLFRKEGQNVTLSCEQNLNHDAMYWYRQDPGQGLRLIYYSQIVNDFQKGDIAEGYSVSREKKESFPLTVTSAQKNPTAFYLCASSRESLNYGYTFGSGTRLTVV.

The chain employs TRBV2 and TRBJ2-2; 14 bases map to TRBD2. The CDR3 is made up of 15 amino acids. The germline V gene encodes CDR1 SNHLY and CDR2 FYNNEI. The V segment lost 4 bases and the J segment 6 bases; nucleotides outside the gene matches: 1. CDR3 amino acids: CASSGLAGGPGELFF. The CDR3 DNA follows: TGTGCCAGCAGTGGACTAGCGGGGGGGCCCGGGGAGCTGTTTTTT.

This chain connects TRBV5-1 to TRBJ2-4; D gene uncertain. The CDR3 sequence is 14 residues long. V was cut by 4 bases and J by 3 bases, with 11 bases left in between. Looked up from germline, CDR1 is SGHRS and CDR2 is YFSETQ. The CDR3 region has the DNA TGCGCCAGCAGCCCATTCTACGTCAAAAACATTCAGTACTTC. It translates to CASSPFYVKNIQYF.

V and J are TRBV5-1 and TRBJ1-1; 9 bases line up with TRBD1. CDR1 SGHRS and CDR2 YFSETQ come from the germline V gene. The CDR3 has 15 residues. The junction had 7 bases not matched to a gene; V was cut back by 7 bases and J by 0 bases. The CDR3 reads CASCPTGGLNTEAFF. Written as DNA, the CDR3 is TGCGCCAGCTGCCCGACAGGGGGGTTGAACACTGAAGCTTTCTTT.

This chain links TRBV10-2 with TRBJ2-3; 10 nucleotides match TRBD2. Per the germline V gene, CDR1 is WSHSY and CDR2 is SAAADI. The CDR3 totals 15 residues. V was pared by 3 bases and J by 3 bases, with 3 bases of the junction left unmatched. The CDR3 here is CASSDTAGGTDTQYF. The CDR3 region has the DNA TGCGCCAGCAGTGATACAGCGGGGGGGACAGATACGCAGTATTTT.

The chain couples TRBV5-4 to TRBJ1-1; no definite D call. This CDR3 region has 14 residues. Germline V gene data show CDR1 as SGHNT and CDR2 as YYREEE (reference sequence). V gave up 0 bases and J gave up 2 bases, with 8 bases separating them. CDR3 region: CASSLDSINTEAFF. The CDR3 DNA follows: TGTGCCAGCAGCTTGGACAGCATAAACACTGAAGCTTTCTTT.

The V gene is TRBV5-1, the J gene TRBJ2-3; 7 positions agree with TRBD2. V lost 2 bases, J lost 2 bases, and 2 bases stayed unmatched. This CDR3 has 14 residues. CDR1 is SGHRS and CDR2 is YFSETQ in the germline V gene. The CDR3 nucleotides read TGCGCCAGCAGCTTAGCGGGGAACACAGATACGCAGTATTTT. Translation gives CASSLAGNTDTQYF.

The J gene is TRBJ1-1, the V gene TRBV28; maybe TRBD1 (6 bases). V lost 6 bases to trimming and J lost 5 bases, with 13 bases between them. The CDR3 runs to 13 residues. Germline V CDR1 and CDR2: MDHEN, SYDVKM. DNA of the CDR3: TGTGCCAGCAGAATAGACAGGTTGACTGAAGCTTTCTTT. It specifies CASRIDRLTEAFF.

J is TRBJ2-5 and V is TRBV24-1; 7 nucleotides align to TRBD2. The germline V gene encodes CDR1 KGHDR and CDR2 SFDVKD. Trimming cost V 3 bases and J 0 bases; bases outside gene matches: 6. The CDR3 loop spans 16 amino acids. The CDR3 bases are TGTGCCACCAGTGATGTTGGGGGGGGGTACCAAGAGACCCAGTACTTC. Residues: CATSDVGGGYQETQYF.

This sequence joins TRBV27 and TRBJ1-2; D is uncertain. The CDR3 loop spans 15 amino acids. Germline V gene sequence: CDR1 MNHEY, CDR2 SMNVEV (reference sequence). The V end lost 0 bases, the J end lost 2 bases, and 10 bases lay between the germline ends. This CDR3 reads CASSLSRGMNYGYTF. The CDR3 DNA sequence: TGTGCCAGCAGTTTATCGCGGGGTATGAACTATGGCTACACCTTC.

This clone was seen a few times. The chain links TRBV6-5 to TRBJ1-5; no firm D call. Germline CDR1 reads MNHEY; CDR2 reads SVGAGI. The germline V and J ends were trimmed by 5 bases and 0 bases, with 5 bases remaining between them. There are 13 residues in the CDR3. CDR3 coding DNA: TGTGCCAGCAGTCGGGATAGCAATCAGCCCCAGCATTTT. Encoded protein: CASSRDSNQPQHF.